This paragraph covers one T cell receptor beta chain sequence. The primer mix had 60 Vbeta and 13 Jbeta primers. Clones were read by immunoSEQ multiplex PCR, and TCRdb kept only the in-frame ones, dropping some. The sample has some 190,000 clones; about 69% are singletons. This CDR3 spans 16 amino acids. Germline V gene sequence: CDR1 SGHDN, CDR2 FVKESK. V was clipped by 0 bases and J by 2 bases, with 10 bases between them. The sample belongs to a study of cytomegalovirus exposure and HLA in healthy donors. Sequencing input: PBMCs. The clonotype originates from a man aged 30-40 years in good health and CMV-seropositive. The gene calls are TRBV14 and TRBJ2-2, with a possible D match to TRBD1 (5 bases). CDR3 in DNA: TGTGCCAGCAGCCAAGACAGGGCATTAAACACCGGGGAGCTGTTTTTT. Residues: CASSQDRALNTGELFF.